The 12 T cell receptor beta chains given below trace back to one sample, sequenced in a study of blood T cell repertoires in COVID-19. Clones were sequenced by immunoSEQ multiplex PCR, and TCRdb holds only the in-frame ones, with some missing. The table lists about 100,000 clones, approximately 82% of them singletons. Sample: peripheral blood. The origin of the receptors is a man in his sixties with active or convalescent COVID-19.

This clone was picked up one time. This chain connects TRBV10-3 to TRBJ2-3, with 10 bases lining up with TRBD2. V lost 8 bases and J lost 0; bases outside the gene matches: 11. CDR1 ENHRY and CDR2 SYGVKD come from the germline V gene. The length of the CDR3 is 17 residues. CDR3 bases: TGTGCCATCGCGACCGCCCTGGGACTAGCGAGCACAGATACGCAGTATTTT. Protein: CAIATALGLASTDTQYF.

In its sample, this clone was seen many times. The CDR3 DNA reads as TGTGCCAGAGGTGCTCGGGGGATGAAGAGGAATGAGCAGTTCTTC. Translation: CARGARGMKRNEQFF. This sequence joins TRBV5-3 and TRBJ2-1; D possibly corresponds to TRBD2 (6 bases). TRBV5-3 is an open reading frame whose function is uncertain. Trimming stripped 7 bases from V and 7 bases from J, with 21 bases between. The CDR3 consists of 15 residues.

The chain links TRBV6-5 to TRBJ1-2, with 8 positions matching TRBD1. Germline lookup yields CDR1 MNHEY and CDR2 SVGAGI. There are 14 residues in the CDR3. The junction had 4 bases not matched to a gene; V was cut back by 6 bases and J by 1 base. The CDR3 nucleotides are TGTGCCAGCAGAAAGGACAGGGATAACTATGGCTACACCTTC. Protein product: CASRKDRDNYGYTF.

The V gene is TRBV20-1, the J gene TRBJ2-1; TRBD2 agrees at 8 bases. From germline, CDR1 is DFQATT and CDR2 SNEGSKA (reference sequence). V lost 6 bases, J lost 8 bases, and 3 bases stayed unmatched. The CDR3 covers 11 residues. The CDR3 loop reads CSAGLVDEQFF. DNA for the CDR3: TGCAGTGCGGGACTAGTGGATGAGCAGTTCTTC.

The chain carries TRBV25-1 and TRBJ1-1, with D perhaps TRBD1 (6 bases). The CDR3 has 13 amino acids. The V end lost 6 bases, the J end lost 7 bases, and 15 bases lay between the germline ends. Germline V gene data show CDR1 as MGHDK and CDR2 as SYGVNS. CDR3 nucleotides: TGTGCCAGCAGGCCCCCGGACAGCCGTGAAGCTTTCTTT. Translation gives CASRPPDSREAFF.

This rearrangement joins TRBV4-1 to TRBJ2-1; TRBD2 matches at 13 bases. The trim removed 6 bases at V and 3 bases at J, leaving 8 bases unmatched. The CDR3 spans 17 residues. Germline CDR1 and CDR2: MGHRA and YSYEKL. CDR3 sequence (DNA): TGCGCCAGCAGTCGTTGGACTAGCGGGAGTAACTACAATGAGCAGTTCTTC. Translated, it gives CASSRWTSGSNYNEQFF.

The rearrangement uses TRBV28 and TRBJ2-2; 9 nucleotides match TRBD2. The CDR3 spans 17 residues. Germline CDR1 is MDHEN and CDR2 is SYDVKM. V lost 7 bases and J lost 5; bases outside the gene matches: 14. The CDR3 DNA is TGTGCCAGCACCCCTGGTGGGAGCGGGAGGCGAACCGGGGAGCTGTTTTTT. Its protein is CASTPGGSGRRTGELFF. The variable domain in full, with the rest retrieved from reference TRBV28 and TRBJ2-2, is DVKVTQSSRYLVKRTGEKVFLECVQDMDHENMFWYRQDPGLGLRLIYFSYDVKMKEKGDIPEGYSVSREKKERFSLILESASTNQTSMYLCASTPGGSGRRTGELFFGEGSRLTVL.

This sequence joins TRBV2 and TRBJ1-3, with 9 bases that match TRBD1. CDR1 and CDR2 from the germline V gene are SNHLY and FYNNEI. CDR3 size: 16 residues. V was pared by 8 bases and J by 2 bases, with 10 bases of the junction left unmatched. In DNA, the CDR3 is TGTGCCAGCGGGCTGCCACAGGGGGCGACTGGAAACACCATATATTTT. Its translation: CASGLPQGATGNTIYF.

The chain combines TRBV2 with TRBJ2-3; D is undetermined. V lost 3 bases and J lost 6, with 4 bases in between. Germline CDR1 SNHLY, CDR2 FYNNEI. The CDR3 consists of 11 residues. CDR3 sequence: CASSERDTQYF. CDR3 in DNA: TGTGCCAGCAGTGAGCGGGATACGCAGTATTTT.

The chain uses TRBV18 and TRBJ2-6; unclear D gene. V shed 1 base and J shed 0 bases, with 7 bases lying between them. There are 16 residues in the CDR3. Germline lookup yields CDR1 KGHSH and CDR2 LQKENI. The chain's CDR3 is CASSPRTSSGANVLTF. The CDR3, as DNA: TGTGCCAGCTCACCACGAACGAGCTCTGGGGCCAACGTCCTGACTTTC.

The chain links TRBV7-7 to TRBJ2-2; 7 bases are a match to TRBD2. Trimming at V came to 5 bases and at J to 1 base, leaving 7 bases not matched to a gene. Looked up from germline, CDR1 is SSHAT and CDR2 is FNYEAQ (reference sequence). This CDR3 region has 16 residues. CDR3 coding DNA: TGTGCCAGCAGCCGAGTAACGGGGGGGAACACCGGGGAGCTGTTTTTT. Its translation is CASSRVTGGNTGELFF.

The rearrangement uses TRBV6-2 or TRBV6-3 and TRBJ1-4; D is possibly TRBD1 (5 bases). The CDR3 totals 15 residues. The V gene lost 6 bases and the J gene lost 3 bases, with 14 bases spanning the gap. Germline V gene data show CDR1 as MNHEY and CDR2 as SVGEGT. The CDR3 sequence: CASSTSRQPNEKLFF. The CDR3 bases are TGTGCCAGCAGCACCTCAAGACAGCCTAATGAAAAACTGTTTTTT.